This entry lists 18 T cell receptor beta chains sequenced from one sample in a study of T cells after yellow fever vaccination. TCRdb used MiXCR to reprocess the 5' RACE reads, holding one entry per CDR3 protein. The sample contains approximately 600,000 distinct CDR3 sequences, around 12% of which appear only once. The specimen comprised PBMCs, sampled on the day of the yellow fever booster vaccination. The receptors derive from a man younger than 40 who received the YFV17D yellow fever vaccine.

There are a few counts of this clonotype. The chain joins TRBV12-3 or TRBV12-4 to TRBJ1-5; D gene uncertain. CDR3 size: 15 residues. Deletions cut 6 bases from V and 2 bases from J, with 14 bases between. The CDR3 nucleotides are TGTGCCAGCAGCTCCCACCGCGTCGGCAATCAGCCCCAGCATTTT. The encoded protein is CASSSHRVGNQPQHF.

V usage is TRBV6-1 and J usage is TRBJ2-1, with 10 bases fitting TRBD2. The CDR3 is made up of 19 amino acids. V was clipped by 9 bases and J by 2 bases; unmatched bases: 19. Germline-derived CDR1 and CDR2 are MNHNS and SASEGT. CDR3 in amino acids: CASGPGLARPRPPYNEQFF. DNA of the CDR3: TGTGCCAGTGGACCGGGACTAGCGCGACCGCGCCCCCCCTACAATGAGCAGTTCTTC.

This clonotype occurred a few times. The rearrangement uses TRBV12-3 or TRBV12-4 and TRBJ2-7; TRBD1 might be the D (5 bases). The CDR3 is 14 residues long. V was clipped by 1 base and J by 0 bases, with 7 bases between them. This CDR3 reads CASSLVTVSYEQYF. The CDR3 region has the DNA TGTGCCAGCAGTTTAGTGACAGTCTCCTACGAGCAGTACTTC.

This clonotype was detected many times. This chain connects TRBV12-3 or TRBV12-4 to TRBJ2-7; D is possibly TRBD2 (6 bases). Trimming left V 3 bases short and J 6 bases short, with 9 bases between. The CDR3 contains 12 residues. The DNA for the CDR3 is TGTGCCAGCAGTTTTGGGACTCTCGAGCAGTACTTC. Its translation is CASSFGTLEQYF.

The V gene is TRBV15, the J gene TRBJ2-5; D gene unclear. The germline gives CDR1 LNHNV, CDR2 YYDKDF (reference sequence). The CDR3 covers 13 residues. Trimming cost V 0 bases and J 5 bases, with 7 bases left between them. This CDR3 reads CATSRDKRETQYF. The CDR3 nucleotides read TGTGCCACCAGCAGAGATAAGCGTGAGACCCAGTACTTC.

This clonotype has only a few counts. The CDR3 sequence is CASSPGLETEAFF. The DNA for the CDR3 is TGTGCCAGCAGCCCGGGACTTGAGACTGAAGCTTTCTTT. The chain recombines TRBV7-9 with TRBJ1-1; perhaps TRBD1 as D (5 bases). Germline loops: CDR1 SEHNR, CDR2 FQNEAQ (reference sequence). Deletions cut 5 bases from V and 5 bases from J, with 12 bases between. The CDR3 loop spans 13 amino acids.

The sample holds a few counts of this clonotype. The genes are TRBV6-1 and TRBJ2-7; the D gene is possibly TRBD1 (5 bases). CDR1 is MNHNS, CDR2 SASEGT, per germline. Trimming shortened V by 6 bases and J by 3 bases, and 18 bases separated the two germline ends. This CDR3 is 15 amino acids long. In nucleotides, the CDR3 is TGTGCCAGCAGCTCCCCCCCTGGGGCAGGCTACGAGCAGTACTTC. Encoded protein: CASSSPPGAGYEQYF.

This clonotype came up a few times. The chain employs TRBV5-1 and TRBJ2-7; TRBD2 agrees at 8 bases. Looked up from germline, CDR1 is SGHRS and CDR2 is YFSETQ. The CDR3 has 15 amino acids. V trimming: 0 bases; J trimming: 1 base; junction bases outside the gene matches: 3. The CDR3 loop reads CASSLGSGASYEQYF. CDR3 nucleotide sequence: TGCGCCAGCAGCTTGGGTAGCGGGGCTTCCTACGAGCAGTACTTC. Full variable domain (rest looked up from reference TRBV5-1 and TRBJ2-7): KAGVTQTPRYLIKTRGQQVTLSCSPISGHRSVSWYQQTPGQGLQFLFEYFSETQRNKGNFPGRFSGRQFSNSRSEMNVSTLELGDSALYLCASSLGSGASYEQYFGPGTRLTVT.

This clonotype was seen more than once but under ten times. This chain joins TRBV12-3 or TRBV12-4 and TRBJ1-4, with D unclear. This CDR3 region has 14 residues. The ends were cut back, 8 bases at V and 3 bases at J, with 13 bases in the middle. The DNA for the CDR3 is TGTGCCAGCCGTTATGCTTTTGCTAATGAAAAACTGTTTTTT. Residues: CASRYAFANEKLFF.

There are many counts of this clonotype. The rearrangement links TRBV5-1 to TRBJ1-1; D remains ambiguous. Germline CDR1 and CDR2: SGHRS and YFSETQ. The CDR3 has 13 amino acids. V shed 4 bases and J shed 4 bases, with 11 bases lying between them. CDR3 amino acids: CASSRVGFTEAFF. CDR3 DNA sequence: TGCGCCAGCAGCAGAGTGGGGTTCACTGAAGCTTTCTTT. The variable domain in full, completed from reference TRBV5-1 and TRBJ1-1, reads KAGVTQTPRYLIKTRGQQVTLSCSPISGHRSVSWYQQTPGQGLQFLFEYFSETQRNKGNFPGRFSGRQFSNSRSEMNVSTLELGDSALYLCASSRVGFTEAFFGQGTRLTVV.

The chain carries TRBV6-2 or TRBV6-3 and TRBJ2-5; D may be TRBD2 (6 bases). The germline CDR1 and CDR2 sequences are MNHEY and SVGEGT. This CDR3 has 15 amino acids. Trimming pared 5 bases from V and 4 bases from J, leaving 17 bases between. Here the CDR3 reads CASSPPGVAGETQYF. CDR3 sequence (DNA): TGTGCCAGCAGTCCCCCGGGGGTAGCAGGAGAGACCCAGTACTTC.

This clonotype was recorded a few times. V is TRBV29-1 and J is TRBJ2-6; 7 nucleotides line up with TRBD1. This CDR3 has 14 amino acids. With V trimmed by 7 bases and J by 2 bases, 5 bases remained unmatched. Germline assignment: CDR1 SQVTM and CDR2 ANQGSEA. CDR3 in DNA: TGCAGCGCCGTGGACAGGACTGGGGCCAACGTCCTGACTTTC. It yields the protein CSAVDRTGANVLTF.

The chain joins TRBV29-1 to TRBJ2-7, with a weak D call TRBD1 (6 bases). The germline V and J ends were trimmed by 4 bases and 6 bases, with 19 bases remaining between them. The CDR3 totals 14 residues. Germline-derived CDR1 and CDR2 are SQVTM and ANQGSEA. Written as DNA, the CDR3 is TGCAGCGTTGGTCTCGGGGCCAGAGGGGGCGAGCAGTACTTC. It is translated as CSVGLGARGGEQYF.

The chain has TRBV7-8 and TRBJ2-1, with D maybe TRBD2 (6 bases). The CDR3 has 17 residues. Trimming shortened V by 1 base and J by 9 bases, and 22 bases separated the two germline ends. The V gene's germline CDR1 is SGHVS and CDR2 FQNEAQ. The DNA for the CDR3 is TGTGCCAGCAGCTTAGTTCCGAGGAGGGGACGGGCCAGTGAGCAGTTCTTC. Translated, it gives CASSLVPRRGRASEQFF.

This clonotype has a handful of counts. This chain uses TRBV5-6 with TRBJ2-1; D might be TRBD2 (6 bases). Germline V lookup: CDR1 SGHDT, CDR2 YYEEEE. V lost 3 bases and J 8 bases, leaving 9 bases between the germline ends. The CDR3 consists of 12 residues. CDR3 DNA sequence: TGTGCCAGCAGCTCGACTAGTTATGAGCAGTTCTTC. It is translated as CASSSTSYEQFF.

CDR3: CASSPVSSSYEQYF. DNA for the CDR3: TGTGCCAGCAGCCCCGTAAGCAGCTCCTACGAGCAGTACTTC. The chain couples TRBV28 to TRBJ2-7; D is uncertain. V was clipped by 6 bases and J by 0 bases, with 12 bases between them. CDR1 and CDR2 from the germline V gene are MDHEN and SYDVKM. The CDR3 consists of 14 residues.

This clonotype has just a few counts. This chain links TRBV12-3 or TRBV12-4 with TRBJ2-7; TRBD2 matches 10 bases. The CDR3 loop spans 13 amino acids. The junction had 6 bases not matched to a gene; V was cut back by 3 bases and J by 10 bases. The DNA of the CDR3 is TGTGCCAGCAGTTTCGGCGGACTAGCGGCCCAGTACTTC. Its protein is CASSFGGLAAQYF.

This clonotype has just a few counts. V usage is TRBV7-2 and J usage is TRBJ2-5; 11 bases are shared with TRBD1. With 2 bases clipped from V and 5 bases from J, the junction kept 7 bases outside the gene matches. This CDR3 contains 16 residues. Germline values: CDR1 SGHTA, CDR2 FQGNSA. CDR3 bases: TGTGCCAGCAGCTTACCTCGGGACAGGGGGTCGGAGACCCAGTACTTC. Residues: CASSLPRDRGSETQYF.